This entry is about one T cell receptor (beta chain). TCRdb's copy holds only in-frame clones and misses some; the assay was immunoSEQ multiplex PCR. The sample contains about 170,000 clones, almost 85% of which appear only once. The CDR3 consists of 14 residues. V dropped 8 bases and J dropped 7 bases, with 18 bases sitting between them. Germline values: CDR1 MNHEY, CDR2 SVGAGI. The record originates from a study of blood T cell repertoires in COVID-19. The clonotype comes from a woman at least 80 years old with COVID-19, enrolled during active disease. This chain joins TRBV6-5 and TRBJ2-1; weak D call: TRBD2 (5 bases). Sequenced sample: peripheral blood. The chain's CDR3 is CASPGVRTGNEQFF. CDR3 nucleotide sequence: TGTGCCAGCCCTGGGGTTAGGACTGGGAATGAGCAGTTCTTC.